These 32 T cell receptor beta chains share one sample of origin, sequenced in a study of cytomegalovirus exposure and HLA in healthy donors. The PCR ran on 60 Vbeta and 13 Jbeta primers. Method: immunoSEQ multiplex PCR; TCRdb's copy keeps in-frame clones and lacks some. The sample holds roughly 140,000 clones, just under 65% seen once. The sequencing sample was made of PBMCs. These receptors were obtained from a woman aged 55-69 years in good health and CMV-seropositive.

The V gene is TRBV19, the J gene TRBJ2-1, with no clear D. Germline lookup yields CDR1 LNHDA and CDR2 SQIVND (reference sequence). V was shortened by 2 bases and J by 7 bases, with 9 bases between the two germline ends. The CDR3 covers 13 residues. This CDR3 is CASSIRLKNEQFF. Written as DNA, the CDR3 is TGTGCCAGTAGTATACGTCTAAAGAATGAGCAGTTCTTC.

V and J are TRBV12-5 and TRBJ2-5; 7 nucleotides align to TRBD1. V gave up 1 base and J gave up 5 bases; unmatched junction bases: 10. The CDR3 runs to 16 residues. Germline CDR1 reads LGHNT; CDR2 reads FRNRAP. The CDR3 coding sequence is TGTGCTAGTGGTTTGGCAACCGGAACAGGGGATGAGACCCAGTACTTC. The encoded protein is CASGLATGTGDETQYF.

The J gene is TRBJ1-2, the V gene TRBV28; D remains ambiguous. The germline V and J ends were trimmed by 8 bases and 0 bases, with 16 bases remaining between them. CDR3 length: 15 residues. Germline loops: CDR1 MDHEN, CDR2 SYDVKM. The CDR3 DNA follows: TGTGCCAGCTTCTCGCACAGCCCAGCTAACTATGGCTACACCTTC. It yields the protein CASFSHSPANYGYTF.

This sequence joins TRBV4-3 and TRBJ2-3, with D maybe TRBD1 (5 bases). CDR3 length: 14 residues. V was cut by 0 bases and J by 4 bases, with 8 bases left in between. Germline V gene lookup returns CDR1 LGHNA and CDR2 YSLEER. The CDR3 DNA follows: TGCGCCAGCAGCCAAGATAGGGGTGCAGATACGCAGTATTTT. Amino acid sequence: CASSQDRGADTQYF.

This clone was observed a few times. This chain joins TRBV4-3 and TRBJ2-7, with TRBD2 matching over 8 bases. V shed 3 bases and J 8 bases; nucleotides not matched to a gene: 15. The germline V gene has CDR1 LGHNA and CDR2 YSLEER. The CDR3 length is 16 residues. The CDR3 reads CASSQEGGLVPPKQYF. In DNA form, the CDR3 reads TGCGCCAGCAGCCAGGAAGGGGGACTAGTACCCCCGAAGCAGTACTTC.

This chain's CDR3 is CASSQVVTSVPYF. CDR3 nucleotide sequence: TGCGCCAGCAGCCAAGTAGTGACTAGCGTACCGTACTTC. The chain couples TRBV4-1 to TRBJ2-7; 8 bases line up with TRBD2. The CDR3 runs 13 residues. Germline assignment: CDR1 MGHRA and CDR2 YSYEKL. The ends lost 1 base at V and 12 bases at J; junction bases unmatched: 8.

The V gene is TRBV27, the J gene TRBJ2-1; 12 bases are shared with TRBD2. Per the germline V gene, CDR1 is MNHEY and CDR2 is SMNVEV (reference sequence). Trimming at V came to 8 bases and at J to 7 bases, leaving 12 bases not matched to a gene. This CDR3 is built from 16 residues. The CDR3: CASGKLAGGSTNEQFF. CDR3 in DNA: TGTGCCAGCGGTAAACTAGCGGGGGGATCTACAAATGAGCAGTTCTTC.

This sequence joins TRBV10-3 and TRBJ1-5, with D unresolved. CDR3 length equals 18 residues. Germline-derived CDR1 and CDR2 are ENHRY and SYGVKD. The V and J ends lost 6 bases and 1 base respectively, with 22 bases between them. The CDR3 sequence: CAISEVRNSGGSNQPQHF. For the CDR3, the DNA is TGTGCCATCAGCGAAGTACGAAACTCAGGAGGAAGCAATCAGCCCCAGCATTTT.

The chain has TRBV7-9 and TRBJ2-1, with D hard to call. This CDR3 spans 13 amino acids. CDR1 is SEHNR and CDR2 is FQNEAQ in the germline V gene (reference sequence). Trimming took off 3 bases at V and 9 bases at J, with 12 bases between the two ends. This chain's CDR3 is CASSLYQTGEQFF. CDR3 sequence (DNA): TGTGCCAGCAGCTTGTACCAAACGGGTGAGCAGTTCTTC. Using reference TRBV7-9 and TRBJ2-1 for the parts outside the CDR3, the full variable domain is DTGVSQNPRHKITKRGQNVTFRCDPISEHNRLYWYRQTLGQGPEFLTYFQNEAQLEKSRLLSDRFSAERPKGSFSTLEIQRTEQGDSAMYLCASSLYQTGEQFFGPGTRLTVL.

The V gene is TRBV27, the J gene TRBJ2-7; 7 bases are a match to TRBD1. J lost 4 bases, V lost 4 bases, and 4 bases had no gene match. The CDR3 is 13 amino acids. Germline V gene sequence: CDR1 MNHEY, CDR2 SMNVEV (reference sequence). The CDR3 region is CASSSLQGYEQYF. The CDR3 coding sequence is TGTGCCAGCAGTTCCCTACAGGGGTACGAGCAGTACTTC.

This clone was recorded only once. The CDR3, as DNA: TGTGCCAGCAGCCCACCGGGACAGGGCACTGAAGCTTTCTTT. It specifies CASSPPGQGTEAFF. The V gene is TRBV7-9, the J gene TRBJ1-1, with 9 bases identical to TRBD1. In germline, CDR1 is SEHNR, CDR2 FQNEAQ (reference sequence). J lost 4 bases, V lost 5 bases, and 5 bases had no gene match. There are 14 residues in the CDR3.

As for this clone: A junction end diverges from the germline sequence, so it may reflect a read error. The chain combines TRBV5-1 with TRBJ2-6; TRBD1 aligns across 11 bases. The V gene's germline CDR1 is SGHRS and CDR2 YFSETQ. There are 17 residues in the CDR3. Here the CDR3 reads CASSSDRGPAGANVLPF. The CDR3 DNA follows: TGCGCCAGCAGCTCGGACAGGGGGCCGGCTGGGGCCAACGTCCTGCCTTTC.

The chain links TRBV5-1 to TRBJ1-3; TRBD1 matches 8 bases. This CDR3 is built from 16 residues. V lost 4 bases and J lost 4; bases outside the gene matches: 10. Germline loops: CDR1 SGHRS, CDR2 YFSETQ. Written as DNA, the CDR3 is TGCGCCAGCAGCCCGGACAGGGCCAGTTTCGGAAACACCATATATTTT. Translating it yields CASSPDRASFGNTIYF.

In its sample, this clone was seen a few times. The rearrangement joins TRBV4-1 to TRBJ2-3, with no clear D. CDR3 size: 16 residues. CDR1 MGHRA and CDR2 YSYEKL come from the germline V gene. V was shortened by 1 base and J by 0 bases, with 11 bases between the two germline ends. The CDR3 reads CASSQAQESSTDTQYF. CDR3 sequence (DNA): TGCGCCAGCAGCCAAGCTCAGGAATCTAGCACAGATACGCAGTATTTT.

The chain recombines TRBV2 with TRBJ1-4, with D unclear. CDR1 SNHLY and CDR2 FYNNEI come from the germline V gene. The V end lost 9 bases, the J end lost 4 bases, and 12 bases lay between the germline ends. This CDR3 is built from 13 residues. In nucleotides, the CDR3 is TGTGCCAGTTCGTGGACTCATAATGAAAAACTGTTTTTT. It encodes CASSWTHNEKLFF.

This rearrangement joins TRBV7-9 to TRBJ2-5, with a tentative D call TRBD2 (6 bases). Germline values: CDR1 SEHNR, CDR2 FQNEAQ (reference sequence). This CDR3 region has 16 residues. V was pared by 0 bases and J by 4 bases, with 15 bases between. CDR3 bases: TGTGCCAGCAGCTTAGCGGCGAACACGGGGGTAGAGACCCAGTACTTC. Amino acid sequence: CASSLAANTGVETQYF.

This chain joins TRBV7-3 and TRBJ2-7, with 7 bases matching TRBD1. J gave up 4 bases and V 5 bases, and 11 bases lay outside the gene matches. Germline V gene lookup returns CDR1 SGHTA and CDR2 FQGTGA. This CDR3 has 15 amino acids. The CDR3 reads CASSETGVGIYEQYF. The CDR3 coding sequence is TGTGCCAGCAGCGAAACAGGGGTCGGTATATACGAGCAGTACTTC.

There are a few counts of this clone. This sequence is one base from a far larger clone and is likely a read error. This rearrangement joins TRBV28 to TRBJ2-1, with TRBD2 identical over 7 bases. The germline V gene encodes CDR1 MDHEN and CDR2 SYDVKM. This CDR3 has 16 residues. Trimming at V came to 6 bases and at J to 8 bases, leaving 16 bases not matched to a gene. CDR3 nucleotides: TGTGCCAGCAGGACCCCTGGCGGGGGAGGGGACTATGAGCAGTTCTTC. It codes for CASRTPGGGGDYEQFF.

As regards this clone: An end of the junction does not agree with germline; a read error may underlie this. The V gene is TRBV4-3, the J gene TRBJ1-1, with D tentatively TRBD1 (5 bases). The CDR3 extends over 14 amino acids. Germline CDR1 is LGHNA and CDR2 is YSLEER. CDR3: CASSRQRLNTEDFF. The CDR3 DNA is TGCGCCAGCAGCCGACAGAGGTTGAACACTGAAGATTTCTTT.

In this sample, this clone turned up a few times. J is TRBJ1-4 and V is TRBV2; no definite D call. Trimming stripped 4 bases from V and 3 bases from J, with 12 bases between. This CDR3 is 15 amino acids long. The germline CDR1 and CDR2 sequences are SNHLY and FYNNEI. The DNA for the CDR3 is TGTGCCAGCAGTGCCGAGGGCTCGGCTAATGAAAAACTGTTTTTT. Translation gives CASSAEGSANEKLFF. The whole variable domain, remainder taken from reference TRBV2 and TRBJ1-4, is EPEVTQTPSHQVTQMGQEVILRCVPISNHLYFYWYRQILGQKVEFLVSFYNNEISEKSEIFDDQFSVERPDGSNFTLKIRSTKLEDSAMYFCASSAEGSANEKLFFGSGTQLSVL.

The rearrangement links TRBV20-1 to TRBJ2-1; D might be TRBD1 (5 bases). V was pared by 2 bases and J by 9 bases, with 8 bases between. This CDR3 contains 11 residues. Germline values: CDR1 DFQATT, CDR2 SNEGSKA (reference sequence). The CDR3 DNA is TGCAGTGCTAGACAGGGCAGTGAGCAGTTCTTC. This gives the protein CSARQGSEQFF.

This chain links TRBV27 with TRBJ2-2; 7 bases agree with TRBD1. In germline, CDR1 is MNHEY, CDR2 SMNVEV (reference sequence). V shed 5 bases and J 6 bases; nucleotides not matched to a gene: 3. The CDR3 has 13 residues. CDR3 region: CASSRTGAGELFF. CDR3 in DNA: TGTGCCAGCAGTCGTACAGGGGCCGGGGAGCTGTTTTTT.

The J gene is TRBJ2-7, the V gene TRBV5-1; D unresolved. Trimming removed 4 bases at V and 2 bases at J, with 13 bases between. CDR3 length: 14 amino acids. Germline values: CDR1 SGHRS, CDR2 YFSETQ. CDR3 DNA sequence: TGCGCCAGCAGCCTTAACAGCAGGACCTACGAGCAGTACTTC. Its translation: CASSLNSRTYEQYF. Using reference TRBV5-1 and TRBJ2-7 for the parts outside the CDR3, the full variable domain is KAGVTQTPRYLIKTRGQQVTLSCSPISGHRSVSWYQQTPGQGLQFLFEYFSETQRNKGNFPGRFSGRQFSNSRSEMNVSTLELGDSALYLCASSLNSRTYEQYFGPGTRLTVT.

The chain has TRBV7-2 and TRBJ2-7; TRBD2 is a possible D gene (6 bases). V lost 3 bases and J lost 2, with 20 bases in between. Per the germline V gene, CDR1 is SGHTA and CDR2 is FQGNSA. The CDR3 spans 17 residues. The CDR3 DNA reads TGTGCCAGCAGCTTTGGGGGATACGGGAGTCTCCCCTACGAGCAGTACTTC. This codes for CASSFGGYGSLPYEQYF.

The chain couples TRBV4-2 to TRBJ2-1; TRBD2 matches at 14 bases. CDR3 length: 18 residues. Germline assignment: CDR1 LGHNA and CDR2 YNFKEQ. With 1 base clipped from V and 11 bases from J, the junction kept 13 bases outside the gene matches. CDR3 sequence (DNA): TGTGCCAGCAGCCAAGGCCCCCTGGGACTAGCGGGAGAAGGAAAGCAGTTCTTC. Amino acids: CASSQGPLGLAGEGKQFF.

This chain joins TRBV2 and TRBJ1-1; D unresolved. V was cut by 0 bases and J by 10 bases, with 12 bases left in between. CDR1 SNHLY and CDR2 FYNNEI come from the germline V gene. This CDR3 is built from 13 residues. Written as DNA, the CDR3 is TGTGCCAGCAGTGAAGCACCGCTTAGTGGAGCTTTCTTT. It is translated as CASSEAPLSGAFF.

The count of this clone is one. J is TRBJ2-7 and V is TRBV5-6, with D hard to call. Germline CDR1 and CDR2: SGHDT and YYEEEE. The CDR3 is 13 amino acids. Trimming stripped 4 bases from V and 0 bases from J, with 8 bases between. The CDR3 protein is CASSGPSSYEQYF. The CDR3 DNA reads as TGTGCCAGCAGCGGTCCGAGCTCCTACGAGCAGTACTTC.

This clone was seen a handful of times. The gene calls are TRBV6-5 and TRBJ2-7; maybe TRBD1 (7 bases). The V gene lost 0 bases and the J gene lost 5 bases, with 17 bases spanning the gap. Germline V gene data show CDR1 as MNHEY and CDR2 as SVGAGI. There are 16 residues in the CDR3. The DNA of the CDR3 is TGTGCCAGCAGTTACTCAACTGGAGGGGGCAGGAACGAGCAGTACTTC. This codes for CASSYSTGGGRNEQYF.

The V gene is TRBV11-2, the J gene TRBJ2-2, with 12 bases identical to TRBD2. Germline V gives CDR1 SGHAT, CDR2 FQNNGV. There are 17 residues in the CDR3. V was clipped by 2 bases and J by 5 bases; unmatched bases: 6. The CDR3 is CASSLRLAGVKTGELFF. Written as DNA, the CDR3 is TGTGCCAGCAGCTTACGACTAGCGGGAGTAAAAACCGGGGAGCTGTTTTTT.

The chain has TRBV7-9 and TRBJ1-2, with a possible D match to TRBD1 (5 bases). The length of the CDR3 is 14 residues. With 1 base removed from V and 2 bases from J, the gap between germline ends came to 8 bases. Germline V gene sequence: CDR1 SEHNR, CDR2 FQNEAQ (reference sequence). The CDR3 DNA reads as TGTGCCAGCAGCTTAGAGGCAGGGAACTATGGCTACACCTTC. It specifies CASSLEAGNYGYTF.

This clone was picked up a small number of times. The rearrangement uses TRBV30 and TRBJ2-7; unclear D gene. Germline V gene lookup returns CDR1 GTSNPN and CDR2 SVGIG (reference sequence). The V end was cut by 4 bases, the J end by 0 bases, with 16 bases between. The CDR3 is 15 amino acids. DNA of the CDR3: TGTGCCTGGAAAACCCTTAGTCCTCCCTCCTACGAGCAGTACTTC. Amino acid sequence: CAWKTLSPPSYEQYF.

This clone was seen only a few times. The chain uses TRBV10-2 and TRBJ2-1; 9 bases are shared with TRBD1. With V trimmed by 6 bases and J by 2 bases, 2 bases remained unmatched. The germline V gene has CDR1 WSHSY and CDR2 SAAADI. The CDR3 totals 14 residues. CDR3 residues: CASRQGATYNEQFF. The CDR3 nucleotides read TGCGCCAGCAGACAGGGGGCGACCTACAATGAGCAGTTCTTC.